These 25 T cell receptor beta chains share one sample of origin, sequenced in a study of Ad26.COV2.S vaccination and SARS-CoV-2 variants. Treatment: some 19 received Ad26.COV2.S at low or high dose, single or two shots; 5 received placebo; per-sample allocation not given. The samples were gathered on day 63 after the first injection of vaccine or placebo. Data came from immunoSEQ multiplex PCR; TCRdb stores just in-frame clones and leaves some out. The sample has about 380,000 clones, around 82% seen once; the top ten hold 7.4%. Sample: peripheral blood, taken in a trial of Ad26.COV2.S vaccine versus placebo. These receptors came from a person between 18 and 65 years old who received the Ad26.COV2.S COVID-19 vaccine or a placebo.

This chain uses TRBV11-3 with TRBJ2-7, with D possibly being TRBD1 or TRBD2 (5 bases each). Per the germline V gene, CDR1 is SGHNT and CDR2 is YENEEA. V lost 3 bases and J 3 bases, leaving 12 bases between the germline ends. CDR3 length equals 14 residues. CDR3 bases: TGTGCCAGCAGCTTCAGAGGGGACCACTACGAGCAGTACTTC. This sequence encodes CASSFRGDHYEQYF.

The genes are TRBV6-5 and TRBJ2-4; 8 positions match TRBD2. The CDR3 sequence is 15 residues long. Germline-derived CDR1 and CDR2 are MNHEY and SVGAGI. With 6 bases clipped from V and 9 bases from J, the junction kept 13 bases outside the gene matches. The CDR3 protein is CASRDRGGRFGIQYF. For the CDR3, the DNA is TGTGCCAGCAGGGACCGGGGGGGGAGATTCGGCATTCAGTACTTC.

The chain uses TRBV7-3 and TRBJ2-1, with D unclear. V was clipped by 4 bases and J by 8 bases, with 21 bases between them. From germline, CDR1 is SGHTA and CDR2 FQGTGA. This CDR3 spans 16 amino acids. The CDR3 region is CASSSDGSLLGDEQFF. DNA of the CDR3: TGTGCCAGCAGCTCGGACGGCAGTTTATTGGGCGATGAGCAGTTCTTC. Complete variable domain (other parts from reference TRBV7-3 and TRBJ2-1): GAGVSQTPSNKVTEKGKYVELRCDPISGHTALYWYRQSLGQGPEFLIYFQGTGAADDSGLPNDRFFAVRPEGSVSTLKIQRTERGDSAVYLCASSSDGSLLGDEQFFGPGTRLTVL.

The chain combines TRBV5-1 with TRBJ1-3, with D possibly TRBD1 on 6 matching bases. Trimming stripped 0 bases from V and 15 bases from J, with 19 bases between. The CDR3 extends over 14 amino acids. Germline values: CDR1 SGHRS, CDR2 YFSETQ. CDR3 sequence reads: CASSLALGDILQYF. CDR3 DNA: TGCGCCAGCAGCTTGGCGCTAGGGGACATACTCCAATATTTT.

The chain employs TRBV7-2 and TRBJ2-1; 12 positions match TRBD1. Germline CDR1 is SGHTA and CDR2 is FQGNSA. Unmatched junction bases numbered 6, after V lost 2 bases and J lost 7 bases. The length of the CDR3 is 16 residues. Here the CDR3 DNA reads TGTGCCAGCAGCTTATATCCGGGACAGGGGGCGAATGAGCAGTTCTTC. This sequence encodes CASSLYPGQGANEQFF.

V gene TRBV7-3 combines with J gene TRBJ2-7; D may be TRBD1 (6 bases). V dropped 4 bases and J dropped 5 bases, with 18 bases sitting between them. Germline CDR1 and CDR2: SGHTA and FQGTGA. The CDR3 extends over 15 amino acids. CDR3 DNA: TGTGCCAGCAGCTCACAGGGCTCCCCTCTCCACGAGCAGTACTTC. This gives the protein CASSSQGSPLHEQYF.

The sample holds one count of this clone. The V call is TRBV4-1, the J call TRBJ2-1; 10 nucleotides align to TRBD2. This CDR3 has 18 amino acids. The J segment lost 3 bases and the V segment lost 0 bases, leaving 8 bases of the junction unmatched. From germline, CDR1 is MGHRA and CDR2 YSYEKL. CDR3 protein: CASSQEGQLAGRYNEQFF. DNA of the CDR3: TGCGCCAGCAGCCAAGAAGGGCAACTAGCGGGGCGCTACAATGAGCAGTTCTTC.

This chain connects TRBV6-5 to TRBJ1-2, with D maybe TRBD1 (5 bases). Germline V gives CDR1 MNHEY, CDR2 SVGAGI. There are 14 residues in the CDR3. V lost 4 bases and J 7 bases, leaving 16 bases between the germline ends. The CDR3 region has the DNA TGTGCCAGCAGTTCCGGGACGGGCGGATTTGGCTACACCTTC. As protein: CASSSGTGGFGYTF.

The J gene is TRBJ1-6, the V gene TRBV28; D is unclear. The length of the CDR3 is 13 residues. Trimming removed 8 bases from V and 6 bases from J, with 11 bases in between. The germline CDR1 and CDR2 sequences are MDHEN and SYDVKM. CDR3 DNA sequence: TGTGCCAGCTTGAGAGAGCTTAATTCACCCCTCCACTTT. Its translation is CASLRELNSPLHF.

The V and J genes are TRBV7-9 and TRBJ2-1; TRBD2 aligns across 7 bases. CDR1 and CDR2 from the germline V gene are SEHNR and FQNEAQ (reference sequence). Trimming at V came to 8 bases and at J to 6 bases, leaving 10 bases not matched to a gene. There are 14 residues in the CDR3. CDR3 loop: CASDGGGRGNEQFF. CDR3 DNA sequence: TGTGCCAGCGACGGAGGAGGGAGGGGCAATGAGCAGTTCTTC.

As DNA, the CDR3 is TGTGCCAGCAGCCGCGCCACACAGGATGAGCAGTTCTTC. It specifies CASSRATQDEQFF. The chain uses TRBV7-9 and TRBJ2-1; perhaps TRBD1 as D (5 bases). V was pared by 5 bases and J by 8 bases, with 13 bases between. This CDR3 region has 13 residues. CDR1 is SEHNR and CDR2 is FQNEAQ in the germline V gene (reference sequence).

The chain recombines TRBV5-1 with TRBJ2-7; D not resolved. Trimming cost V 4 bases and J 7 bases, with 15 bases left between them. The CDR3 consists of 13 residues. Germline V gives CDR1 SGHRS, CDR2 YFSETQ. The CDR3 region has the DNA TGCGCCAGCAGCGTCTCTCCACTGGAAGAGCAGTACTTC. It translates to CASSVSPLEEQYF.

V is TRBV13 and J is TRBJ1-3; TRBD1 matches 7 bases. The V gene end was trimmed by 7 bases and the J gene end by 3 bases; junction bases not matched to a gene: 9. The CDR3 runs 15 residues. Germline CDR1 reads PRHDT; CDR2 reads FYEKMQ (reference sequence). CDR3 bases: TGTGCCAGCACCTACAACAGGGGTGTTGGAAACACCATATATTTT. It yields the protein CASTYNRGVGNTIYF. The variable domain in full, with the rest retrieved from reference TRBV13 and TRBJ1-3, is AAGVIQSPRHLIKEKRETATLKCYPIPRHDTVYWYQQGPGQDPQFLISFYEKMQSDKGSIPDRFSAQQFSDYHSELNMSSLELGDSALYFCASTYNRGVGNTIYFGEGSWLTVV.

The CDR3 region has the DNA TGCGCCAGCAGCCAACGTCTGCGGCGGGGGGACCCGTCGGCCGGGGAGCTGTTTTTT. It translates to CASSQRLRRGDPSAGELFF. The J gene is TRBJ2-2, the V gene TRBV4-3; 8 nucleotides match TRBD2. J lost 6 bases, V lost 2 bases, and 17 bases had no gene match. There are 19 residues in the CDR3. The germline CDR1 and CDR2 sequences are LGHNA and YSLEER.

The chain uses TRBV6-6 and TRBJ1-1; no clear D. Per the germline V gene, CDR1 is MNHNY and CDR2 is SVGAGI (reference sequence). V lost 2 bases and J 1 base, leaving 5 bases between the germline ends. The CDR3 sequence is 13 residues long. The CDR3 nucleotides are TGTGCCAGCAGTTACCTCACGAACACTGAAGCTTTCTTT. It yields the protein CASSYLTNTEAFF.

The chain is built from TRBV28 and TRBJ1-2; D unresolved. CDR1 is MDHEN and CDR2 is SYDVKM in the germline V gene. The CDR3 sequence is 10 residues long. V was pared by 4 bases and J by 8 bases, with 5 bases between. CDR3: CASSSGGYTF. In DNA form, the CDR3 reads TGTGCCAGCAGTTCGGGGGGCTACACCTTC.

This clone appeared a few times. The chain recombines TRBV7-9 with TRBJ1-5; 11 nucleotides line up with TRBD1. Germline-derived CDR1 and CDR2 are SEHNR and FQNEAQ (reference sequence). The CDR3 loop spans 15 amino acids. V shed 5 bases and J 6 bases; nucleotides not matched to a gene: 6. The chain's CDR3 is CASSLGTGGFQPQHF. DNA for the CDR3: TGTGCCAGCAGCCTCGGGACAGGGGGATTTCAGCCCCAGCATTTT.

V is TRBV13 and J is TRBJ1-1, with a weak D call TRBD1 (6 bases). V lost 3 bases and J lost 8, with 10 bases in between. The CDR3 covers 12 residues. CDR1 PRHDT and CDR2 FYEKMQ come from the germline V gene (reference sequence). CDR3 DNA sequence: TGTGCCAGCAGCTTTGCGACAGGAGAAGCTTTCTTT. Encoded protein: CASSFATGEAFF.

The chain links TRBV12-5 to TRBJ1-6, with D tentatively TRBD1 (6 bases). The CDR3 loop spans 14 amino acids. Per germline, CDR1 LGHNT and CDR2 FRNRAP. Trimming took off 4 bases at V and 8 bases at J, with 12 bases between the two ends. CDR3 region: CASGSTGTDSPLHF. In nucleotides, the CDR3 is TGTGCTAGTGGTTCCACAGGGACGGATTCACCCCTCCACTTT.

The V and J genes are TRBV6-5 and TRBJ2-7, with D tentatively TRBD1 (5 bases). The CDR3 runs to 12 residues. Trimming stripped 10 bases from V and 3 bases from J, with 13 bases between. Germline lookup yields CDR1 MNHEY and CDR2 SVGAGI. The CDR3 reads CATGRQRYEQYF. CDR3 in DNA: TGTGCCACCGGTCGACAGCGCTACGAGCAGTACTTC.

The chain carries TRBV27 and TRBJ2-7, with 7 positions matching TRBD2. This CDR3 contains 14 residues. The germline V gene encodes CDR1 MNHEY and CDR2 SMNVEV (reference sequence). The ends lost 3 bases at V and 3 bases at J; junction bases unmatched: 5. Written as DNA, the CDR3 is TGTGCCAGCAGTTTGTCCTCGGGGGGCTACGAGCAGTACTTC. It specifies CASSLSSGGYEQYF.

The chain joins TRBV2 to TRBJ1-2; maybe TRBD1 (6 bases). In germline, CDR1 is SNHLY, CDR2 FYNNEI. This CDR3 is built from 11 residues. Deletions cut 10 bases from V and 9 bases from J, with 15 bases between. CDR3 nucleotide sequence: TGTGCCACTGGGGGGCCGAGGAGCTACACCTTC. It yields the protein CATGGPRSYTF.

As DNA, the CDR3 is TGTGCCAGCAGACCAGGAGGGACAGGGGCCTCCGGGGAGCTGTTTTTT. It specifies CASRPGGTGASGELFF. The chain recombines TRBV7-2 with TRBJ2-2; TRBD1 aligns across 10 bases. CDR1 and CDR2 from the germline V gene are SGHTA and FQGNSA. The CDR3 extends over 16 amino acids. The V segment lost 6 bases and the J segment 6 bases; nucleotides outside the gene matches: 10.

There are a few counts of this clone. The V and J genes are TRBV7-2 and TRBJ1-2; 8 bases agree with TRBD1. Germline V lookup: CDR1 SGHTA, CDR2 FQGNSA. This CDR3 is 14 amino acids long. The V and J ends lost 5 bases and 8 bases, in that order; junction bases with no gene match: 10. The CDR3 sequence: CASSPRTGPWGYTF. In DNA form, the CDR3 reads TGTGCCAGCAGCCCGAGGACAGGGCCCTGGGGCTACACCTTC.

The table lists this clone with a count of one. The J gene is TRBJ1-2, the V gene TRBV30; the D is unclear. The germline V gene encodes CDR1 GTSNPN and CDR2 SVGIG (reference sequence). The CDR3 runs to 13 residues. Between the trimmed V and J ends, which lost 0 bases and 3 bases, there was a span of 8 bases. In DNA form, the CDR3 reads TGTGCCTGGAGTGTTGGTCACTACTATGGCTACACCTTC. Its protein is CAWSVGHYYGYTF.